This is a list of T cell receptor beta chains from one sample in a study of T cell responses to AZD1222 COVID-19 vaccine. This table comes from immunoSEQ multiplex PCR, and its TCRdb copy is limited to in-frame clones, with some not included. The sample lists 130,000 to 150,000 clones, about 89% occurring once. The source material was peripheral blood, sampled on day 0 of AZD1222 vaccination. The receptors shown here come from an adult in good health. Both conserved end residues are part of each CDR3. The D gene is left open where the match is weak. Where a row states a size, it is once, few, many or the class of an expanded clone; other rows omit it.

>TRBD1|NA|TRBV7-2|18|TRBJ1-3
TGTGCCAGCAGCTTAGCGTCGGCCAGGGGGACCTCTGGAAACACCATATATTTT
CASSLASARGTSGNTIYF
>NA|NA|TRBV7-2|16|TRBJ2-1
TGTGCCAGCAGCCTAAACGGGGGAGGAACCTACAATGAGCAGTTCTTC
CASSLNGGGTYNEQFF
>NA|once|TRBV20-1|11|TRBJ2-7
TGCAGTGCTATGGGGGATAGCGAGCAGTACTTC
CSAMGDSEQYF
>NA|once|TRBV18|18|TRBJ1-3
TGTGCCAGCTCACCATTACGGGTGGCGGGCAGCTCTGGAAACACCATATATTTT
CASSPLRVAGSSGNTIYF
>NA|NA|TRBV7-3|15|TRBJ1-6
TGTGCCAGCAGCTTAATGGGCGACTATAATTCACCCCTCCACTTT
CASSLMGDYNSPLHF
>TRBD1|NA|TRBV19|14|TRBJ1-1
TGTGCCAGCCAAAAAAACAGGGGTTATACTGAAGCTTTCTTT
CASQKNRGYTEAFF
>NA|NA|TRBV5-1|15|TRBJ1-4
TGCGCCAGCAGCTTGCTCGGGGCTACTAATGAAAAACTGTTTTTT
CASSLLGATNEKLFF
>NA|NA|TRBV5-6|14|TRBJ2-3
TGTGCCAGCAGCTTGGCGAGGCGGGAAGATACGCAGTATTTT
CASSLARREDTQYF
>NA|NA|TRBV23-1|13|TRBJ1-6
TGCGCCAGCAGCCATAATCAGGGCTCACCCCTCCACTTT
CASSHNQGSPLHF
>NA|NA|TRBV29-1|13|TRBJ1-1
TGCAGCGTTTCGGAGACCTCGAACACTGAAGCTTTCTTT
CSVSETSNTEAFF
>NA|NA|TRBV4-3|16|TRBJ2-5
TGCGCCAGCAGCCAAGATTTTCGGAGGGGGGAGGAGACCCAGTACTTC
CASSQDFRRGEETQYF
>TRBD1|NA|TRBV6-6|15|TRBJ1-4
TGTGCCAGCAGTTCAACAGGGGCCACTAATGAAAAACTGTTTTTT
CASSSTGATNEKLFF
>TRBD2|NA|TRBV18|16|TRBJ2-1
TGTGCCAGCTCACCAATCGCTAGCGGGATAAACAATGAGCAGTTCTTC
CASSPIASGINNEQFF
>NA|NA|TRBV7-8|13|TRBJ2-7
TGTGCCAGCAGCGGAGGACAGTCCTACGAGCAGTACTTC
CASSGGQSYEQYF
>TRBD2|NA|TRBV3-1/TRBV3-2|17|TRBJ2-1
TGTGCCAGCAGCCATCTCGGGACTAGCGGGGGCTACAATGAGCAGTTCTTC
CASSHLGTSGGYNEQFF
>TRBD2|NA|TRBV4-2|16|TRBJ2-5
TGTGCCAGCAGCCAGGCGGCTAGCGGGAGTCAAGAGACCCAGTACTTC
CASSQAASGSQETQYF
>NA|NA|TRBV28|11|TRBJ2-7
TGTGCCAGCAGAACACGCCACGAGCAGTACTTC
CASRTRHEQYF
>TRBD1|NA|TRBV4-1|17|TRBJ2-1
TGCGCCAGCAGCCAAGTCCACGGACAGGGAAGCTACAATGAGCAGTTCTTC
CASSQVHGQGSYNEQFF
>NA|few|TRBV3-1/TRBV3-2|14|TRBJ1-6
TGTGCCAGCAGCCTTTCAGTAAATAATTCACCCCTCCACTTT
CASSLSVNNSPLHF
>TRBD2|NA|TRBV7-9|16|TRBJ2-7
TGTGCCAGCAGCTCCACCGGCGGGAGCTTCCTCTACGAGCAGTACTTC
CASSSTGGSFLYEQYF
>NA|NA|TRBV10-2|13|TRBJ1-3
TGCGCCAGCGAGGACATAAGGTCCGACACCATATATTTT
CASEDIRSDTIYF
>NA|NA|TRBV7-9|16|TRBJ1-3
TGTGCCAGCAGCTTTACTTTCCGGGGCGGTGGAAACACCATATATTTT
CASSFTFRGGGNTIYF
>NA|once|TRBV7-9|16|TRBJ2-3
TGTGCCAGCAGCTTAAGGGGTCACCTTAGACCAGATACGCAGTATTTT
CASSLRGHLRPDTQYF
>TRBD2|NA|TRBV29-1|12|TRBJ2-7
TGCAGCGCTGCCACTAGCGGGAGGGAGCAGTACTTC
CSAATSGREQYF
>NA|NA|TRBV18|13|TRBJ2-1
TGTGCCAGCTCACCACCGAGTTACAATGAGCAGTTCTTC
CASSPPSYNEQFF
>NA|NA|TRBV6-6|13|TRBJ1-1
TGTGCCAGCAGTCTGGCCGGGTACACTGAAGCTTTCTTT
CASSLAGYTEAFF
>NA|NA|TRBV20-1|13|TRBJ2-5
TGCAGTGCTAGTAAATTACTAGCCGAGACCCAGTACTTC
CSASKLLAETQYF
>NA|NA|TRBV28|13|TRBJ1-4
TGTGCCAGCAGTTTAAGGGTCAGGGAAAAACTGTTTTTT
CASSLRVREKLFF
>TRBD1|NA|TRBV6-5|13|TRBJ1-2
TGTGCCACCTCGAGGGGACAGACGGACGGCTACACCTTC
CATSRGQTDGYTF